Included here is one TCR beta chain sequence, with context. Its target is unknown. The study ran its PCR with 60 Vbeta and 13 Jbeta primers. Some clones are missing from TCRdb's copy, which holds only in-frame ones; the method was immunoSEQ multiplex PCR. The table lists some 120,000 clones, 70% to 80% of them singletons. The data derive from a study of cytomegalovirus exposure and HLA in healthy donors. In germline, CDR1 is SGHDN, CDR2 FVKESK. V was cut by 4 bases and J by 9 bases, with 16 bases left in between. This CDR3 spans 14 amino acids. General observations from the study: In a later analysis, CMV-associated beta chains were mostly HLA-associated, it appeared.

This chain uses TRBV14 with TRBJ1-5; weak D call: TRBD1 (6 bases). Sequenced sample: PBMCs. This receptor was obtained from a man aged 50 to 60 in good health and CMV-seronegative. In nucleotides, the CDR3 is TGTGCCAGCAGCCTGCACAGGGCCGGGCTGCCCCAGCATTTT. Translated: CASSLHRAGLPQHF.